The source of this T cell receptor (beta chain) is a study of naive and memory T cell subsets. With regard to this clonotype: Its target is not known.

Cells stained for CD3, CD4, CD8, CD45RA, CD27 and viability were sorted into four CD45RA/CD27 subsets. An equimolar mix of two oligonucleotides served as the beta constant-region primer for TRBC1 and TRBC2. Four rounds of PCR amplified the ligated cDNA using nested alpha and beta constant-region primers plus SP2. Each CDR3 protein is one row after TCRdb ran MiXCR on the UMI-ligation and nested PCR reads. The sample records roughly 100,000 distinct CDR3 sequences, roughly 15% being singletons. Study-level points and caveats: Gini index rose across naive, CM, EM and EMRA in CD4 and CD8. The power law exponent of TCR abundance differed between naive and memory cells. RNA-based TCR counts may shift with T cell activation and differentiation. Naive repertoires, especially CD8, held a few larger clonotypes, possibly memory cells re-expressing CD45RA.

Material: naive CD8+ T cells from blood. The origin of this receptor is a human donor in good health.

This CDR3 reads CSAPPRASYETEAFF. The DNA of the CDR3 is TGCAGTGCCCCACCCCGGGCCTCCTACGAGACTGAAGCTTTCTTT. The rearrangement joins TRBV20-1 to TRBJ1-1, with D unresolved. This CDR3 has 15 residues. Per the germline V gene, CDR1 is DFQATT and CDR2 is SNEGSKA (reference sequence). Trimming pared 6 bases from V and 5 bases from J, leaving 22 bases between.